The table lists the clone carrying this TCR beta chain with many counts. Antigen unknown. Whole blood, unfractionated, served as the material for total RNA extraction. For the library, individual cDNA molecules each received unique molecular identifiers. TCRdb recomputed calls from the 5' RACE reads with MiXCR, one row per CDR3 protein. Here the sample spans about 140,000 distinct CDR3 sequences, around 4.4% being singletons. The source of the sample is a study of human T cells and chemical hapten exposure. V was trimmed by 4 bases and J by 4 bases, leaving 2 bases between them. This CDR3 is 12 amino acids long. Germline V gene lookup returns CDR1 MDHEN and CDR2 SYDVKM. General study points: High-frequency TCRs, those above 1 in 1000, stayed the same after DPC sensitization.

The chain couples TRBV28 to TRBJ1-6; D gene ambiguous. The source is a female donor in good health. The CDR3 loop reads CASSSYNSPLHF. The CDR3 nucleotides are TGTGCCAGCAGTTCGTATAATTCACCCCTCCACTTT.